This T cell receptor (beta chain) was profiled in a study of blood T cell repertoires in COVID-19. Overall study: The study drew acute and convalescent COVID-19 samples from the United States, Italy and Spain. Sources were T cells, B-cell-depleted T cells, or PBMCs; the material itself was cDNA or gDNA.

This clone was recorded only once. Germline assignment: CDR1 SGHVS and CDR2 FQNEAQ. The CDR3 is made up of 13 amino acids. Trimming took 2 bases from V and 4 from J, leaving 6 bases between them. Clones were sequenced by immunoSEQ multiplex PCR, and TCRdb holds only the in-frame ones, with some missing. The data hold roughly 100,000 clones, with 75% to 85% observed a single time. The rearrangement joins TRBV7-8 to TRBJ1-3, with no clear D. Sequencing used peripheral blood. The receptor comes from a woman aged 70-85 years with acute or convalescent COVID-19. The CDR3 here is CASSLSEGNTIYF. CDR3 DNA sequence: TGTGCCAGCAGCTTATCGGAGGGAAACACCATATATTTT.